These 7 T cell receptor beta chains were all obtained from the same sample, sequenced in a study of blood T cells in healthy people across ages (dated by TCRdb to 2015 to 2017). Library preparation was by 5' RACE. Sequencing was carried out with an Illumina HiSeq 2500. A second PCR of about 7 to 12 cycles was run with a J-beta primer mix and a sample-barcoded 5' primer. TCRdb itself trimmed the public reads at Q25 with fastp, ran MiXCR and retained productive beta chains. Each entry merges the rows of one CDR3 protein and shows their most common DNA and genes. The sample has some 1.5 million distinct CDR3 sequences on record, approximately 30% of them singletons. The ten largest clones take up approximately 7.7% of the sample. Source material: blood. The source is a woman aged 25 to 45 in good health.

The rearrangement uses TRBV29-1 and TRBJ2-1, with 10 bases aligning to TRBD2. Germline CDR1 is SQVTM and CDR2 is ANQGSEA. V lost 5 bases, J lost 5 bases, and 9 bases stayed unmatched. The length of the CDR3 is 15 residues. CDR3 sequence reads: CSVSWSGRGNNEQFF. The CDR3 DNA follows: TGCAGCGTTTCGTGGAGCGGGAGGGGGAACAATGAGCAGTTCTTC.

The genes are TRBV7-2 and TRBJ2-5; 10 bases agree with TRBD2. The junction had 11 bases not matched to a gene; V was cut back by 0 bases and J by 7 bases. CDR1 is SGHTA, CDR2 FQGNSA, per germline. The CDR3 runs to 17 residues. The CDR3 sequence: CASSLARQRGGRGTQYF. CDR3 nucleotide sequence: TGTGCCAGCAGCTTAGCTCGACAGCGGGGGGGCCGAGGGACCCAGTACTTC. The full variable domain, its missing parts supplied by reference TRBV7-2 and TRBJ2-5, is GAGVSQSPSNKVTEKGKDVELRCDPISGHTALYWYRQSLGQGLEFLIYFQGNSAPDKSGLPSDRFSAERTGGSVSTLTIQRTQQEDSAVYLCASSLARQRGGRGTQYFGPGTRLLVL.

There are many counts of this clonotype. For the CDR3, the DNA is TGTGCCAGCAGCCGAGGGTCGGGCGACGAGCAGTACTTC. Translating gives CASSRGSGDEQYF. The chain combines TRBV3-1 with TRBJ2-7, with D perhaps TRBD2 (5 bases). Per the germline V gene, CDR1 is LGHDT and CDR2 is YNNKEL (reference sequence). This CDR3 region has 13 residues. V lost 4 bases and J 5 bases, leaving 12 bases between the germline ends.

The count of this clonotype is one. V usage is TRBV11-3 and J usage is TRBJ2-2; tentative D call: TRBD2 (5 bases). Germline V gene lookup returns CDR1 SGHNT and CDR2 YENEEA. V was clipped by 5 bases and J by 8 bases, with 15 bases between them. The length of the CDR3 is 14 residues. The CDR3 sequence: CASSTRTRQGELFF. The CDR3 DNA reads as TGTGCCAGCAGCACTAGGACTCGGCAAGGGGAGCTGTTTTTT.

The rearrangement joins TRBV10-3 to TRBJ1-5; TRBD1 agrees at 9 bases. V dropped 6 bases and J dropped 8; count of bases not matched to a gene: 17. Per the germline V gene, CDR1 is ENHRY and CDR2 is SYGVKD. This CDR3 region has 17 residues. CDR3 sequence: CAIRVTGGREKVEPQHF. CDR3 in DNA: TGTGCCATCAGGGTAACAGGGGGCCGCGAGAAGGTGGAGCCCCAGCATTTT.

The chain combines TRBV4-2 with TRBJ1-2; D perhaps matches TRBD1 (5 bases). Trimming cost V 3 bases and J 6 bases, with 14 bases left between them. Germline CDR1 and CDR2: LGHNA and YNFKEQ. CDR3 length: 14 residues. The CDR3 bases are TGTGCCAGCAGCCAGGAGACAGTCGACCATGGCTACACCTTC. This sequence encodes CASSQETVDHGYTF.

With regard to this clonotype: This may stem from a read error, because a much larger clone lies one nucleotide away. The rearrangement joins TRBV20-1 to TRBJ2-4; TRBD1 agrees at 11 bases. The J call may be incorrect, as the DNA end agrees better with TRBJ2-5. Germline CDR1 and CDR2: DFQATT and SNEGSKA (reference sequence). This CDR3 region has 13 residues. The CDR3 DNA is TGCAGTGCAGGACAGGGGGCATGGGGGACCCAGTACTTC. Protein sequence: CSAGQGAWGTQYF.